This TCR beta chain was captured in a study of metastatic and nonmetastatic thyroid tumors. In the study overall: For malignant and benign thyroid patients, tumor or nodule tissue and blood were the sources whose repertoires were compared.

Study-wide results and caveats: According to reports, the diversity of TCR beta was significantly higher in malignant thyroid tumors than in benign nodules, and this held in both blood and tumor samples.

Trimming left V 0 bases short and J 7 bases short, with 16 bases between. This CDR3 comprises 14 residues. CDR1 and CDR2 (germline): DFQATT, SNEGSKA (reference sequence). Of note for this clone: No antigen is known for it.

Authors' analysis steps: Between-group CDR3 differences, defined by clinicopathological status, yielded a distant-metastasis classifier for papillary thyroid cancer. TCRdb recomputed clones from the PCR reads via MiXCR. V and J calls and clone size were set by TCRdb, not the authors. The data show over 15,000 clones, 30% to 40% seen once. Every patient underwent thyroid surgery untreated. Specimen: tumor tissue. The TCR comes from a male donor with papillary thyroid cancer or a benign thyroid nodule (not recorded which). Some clones in this sample may be carry-over from other donors' samples. This chain uses TRBV20-1 with TRBJ2-7; maybe TRBD1 (5 bases). The CDR3 loop is CSARDRGPLGEQYF. CDR3 DNA sequence: TGCAGTGCTAGAGATAGGGGCCCCCTGGGTGAGCAGTACTTC.